This T cell receptor beta chain was identified during a study of T cells in Graves' hyperthyroidism and ophthalmopathy. Findings and caveats of the study: Through a model of 13 V-J features, ophthalmopathy was separated from stable hyperthyroidism.

This clonotype has more than one count but fewer than ten. Its antigen is still unknown. Stable Graves' hyperthyroidism meant no ophthalmopathy progression within 18 months. Patients between 18 and 65 years old had hyperthyroidism, newly diagnosed and lasting under 2 months. Each 10 ml fresh peripheral blood draw supplied the PBMCs. TCR beta CDR3 sequences were amplified from RNA transcripts. HTBI primers were the set used in a first-round RT-PCR of the TCR CDR3. TCRdb redid the calling of the multiplex PCR reads with MiXCR, one entry per CDR3 protein. The table includes 400,000 to 500,000 distinct CDR3 sequences, roughly 13% detected once. The germline V gene encodes CDR1 SGDLS and CDR2 YYNGEE. With 0 bases clipped from V and 6 bases from J, the junction kept 3 bases outside the gene matches. The length of the CDR3 is 16 residues.

The J gene is TRBJ2-2, the V gene TRBV9, with 12 positions matching TRBD2. The sequence was obtained from a woman aged 18-30 years with Graves' hyperthyroidism. Sequencing was performed on blood. The CDR3 sequence is CASSVVASGRAGELFF. CDR3 coding DNA: TGTGCCAGCAGCGTAGTGGCTAGCGGGAGGGCCGGGGAGCTGTTTTTT.